This T cell receptor beta chain appears in the sequencing data of a study of persistence of HIV-infected CD4 T cells. At the level of the study: The sample holds CD4+ T cells responsive to CMV or HIV-1 Gag.

The libraries were made with immunoSEQ version 4 in survey mode. TCRdb keeps only in-frame clones here, not all; method: immunoSEQ multiplex PCR. The repertoire holds 30,000 to 45,000 clones, 75% to 90% seen once, with around 0.88% in the top ten. Details on this clone: The antigen is undetermined.

This CDR3 has 16 residues. The germline CDR1 and CDR2 sequences are LNHDA and SQIVND (reference sequence). Trimming cost V 3 bases and J 0 bases, with 14 bases left between them. The stimulus was an HIV-1 Gag 15-mer peptide pool, around 1.1 ug/peptide/mL. Memory cells lacking CD40L and CD69 with high CD45RO were sorted. The chain links TRBV19 to TRBJ1-2; D might be TRBD1 (5 bases). This sequence was found in an adult with HIV. The donor label of this sample is uncertain. The source material was cultured CD4+ T cells from PBMCs, sampled from a patient who received antiretroviral therapy. Here the CDR3 DNA reads TGTGCCAGTAGTATTTCGAGGGGTACGGCTAACTATGGCTACACCTTC. Amino acid sequence: CASSISRGTANYGYTF.